This T cell receptor beta chain appears in the sequencing data of a study of T cell responses to AZD1222 COVID-19 vaccine (dated by TCRdb to the early 2020s). A note on the overall study: A total of over 230 trial participants underwent TCR sequencing, of whom about 200 had received two doses of AZD1222 and around 25 had received two doses of the MenACWY control vaccine. Trial participants were enrolled by age into subgroups of 18-55, 56-69 and 70-plus years, and 148, 28 and 57 TCR-sequenced participants, respectively, were included in these subgroups. Results the study describes overall, beyond this receptor: Conclusions about previously exposed vaccinees are limited because only a handful of AZD1222 recipients were SARS-CoV-2 seropositive at baseline. Participants were mostly white British and included more females than males, and it was suggested by the authors that clonal diversity may have been underestimated. Reportedly, almost half of the unique spike-specific TCRs recognized epitopes lying outside the regions that are mutated in the B.1.351 and B.1.1.7 variants. The 56-69-year group was small, and its depth increase did not reach significance, likely because of low power. CD4 TCRs associated with the vaccine covered the entire spike protein, and the dominant responses were in regions 160-218 and 743-854. Because no samples from the day 14 peak response were available, repertoires could be characterized only after the peak T cell response. After two AZD1222 doses, spike-specific TCR breadth and depth were significantly higher than at day 0 and than in MenACWY recipients.

About this clone itself: It has no known antigen specificity. Per-base qualities were not stored, and no clone one base away is much larger.

The CDR3 regions of human TCRbeta chains were analyzed by immunosequencing. The authors processed their data as follows. TCRs in the repertoires were compared against a reference library of SARS-CoV-2-specific TCRs that had been generated with the MIRA antigen-specificity platform. Breadth was defined as the fraction of unique TCRs that were SARS-CoV-2-associated. Depth was defined as the fraction of total T cells that were SARS-CoV-2-associated. Using the MIRA data, each spike-specific TCR was mapped to the spike region that the TCR reacts to and placed in a CD4 or CD8 class. Log10-transformed breadth and depth values were compared by one-way ANOVA with Sidak's multiple comparisons tests. TCRdb mirrors the immuneACCESS table, restricted to in-frame sequences. Some clones are absent from its copies; in checked studies, under half trace to an unresolved V gene, and the reason for the others is unknown. V and J calls and clone size are copied from that table; D and trimming were computed from the DNA. Here the sample has fewer than 200,000 clones; roughly 92% occur a single time. Jointly, the top ten make up less than 4.5% of the sample.

The germline V gene specifies MDHEN as CDR1 and SYDVKM as CDR2. V loses 7 bases of germline sequence and J loses 5 bases, and the interval between the two ends is 11 bases. Including the terminal cysteine and phenylalanine, the CDR3 comprises 13 residues. The kept DNA is CDR3 alone, 39 bases in frame from the first base. This specimen's time point label, per the study, means: about 28 days (+/-7) after the second vaccine dose. Sample treatment or condition, as interpreted from the label and publication: meningococcal conjugate vaccine given as trial control. The vaccinee samples were drawn from two UK trials, COV001 and COV002, one of which was a single-blind randomized controlled phase 2/3 trial testing AZD1222 (ChAdOx1 nCoV-19) in healthy adults. Trial participant PBMC samples were collected at day 0 and day 28 after the second dose for TCRbeta chain sequencing.

This TCR derives from an adult who received the MenACWY meningococcal vaccine as a control. This receptor chain uses TRBV28 and TRBJ1-4; the D gene cannot be resolved reliably. This specimen was peripheral blood, taken 28 days after the second dose of the MenACWY control vaccine. The encoded CDR3 is CASTAGPNEKLFF. DNA sequence: TGTGCCAGCACGGCAGGACCAAATGAAAAACTGTTTTTT.